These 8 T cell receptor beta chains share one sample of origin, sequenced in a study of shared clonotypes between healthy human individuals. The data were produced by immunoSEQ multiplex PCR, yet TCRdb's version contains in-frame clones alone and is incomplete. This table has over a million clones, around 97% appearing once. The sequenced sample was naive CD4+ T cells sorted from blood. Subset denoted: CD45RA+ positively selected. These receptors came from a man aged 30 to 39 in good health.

The CDR3 spells CASSSAPSFTATYF. As DNA, the CDR3 is TGTGCCAGCAGTTCCGCCCCGTCCTTTACCGCTACATATTTT. The chain combines TRBV28 with TRBJ1-3; D unclear. Germline loops: CDR1 MDHEN, CDR2 SYDVKM. The CDR3 is made up of 14 amino acids. Trimming took off 4 bases at V and 15 bases at J, with 22 bases between the two ends.

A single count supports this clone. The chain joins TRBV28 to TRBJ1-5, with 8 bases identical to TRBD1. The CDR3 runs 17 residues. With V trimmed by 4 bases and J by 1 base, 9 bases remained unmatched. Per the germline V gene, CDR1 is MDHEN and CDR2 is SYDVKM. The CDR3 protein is CASSYRQGLSSNQPQHF. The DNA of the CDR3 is TGTGCCAGCAGTTACCGACAGGGGCTATCCAGCAATCAGCCCCAGCATTTT.

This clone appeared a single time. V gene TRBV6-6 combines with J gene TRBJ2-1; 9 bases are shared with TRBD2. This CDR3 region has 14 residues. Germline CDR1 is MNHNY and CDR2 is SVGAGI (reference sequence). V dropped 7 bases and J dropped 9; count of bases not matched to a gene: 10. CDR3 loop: CASNVGLAGSEQFF. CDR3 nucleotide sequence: TGTGCCAGCAATGTCGGGCTAGCGGGAAGTGAGCAGTTCTTC.

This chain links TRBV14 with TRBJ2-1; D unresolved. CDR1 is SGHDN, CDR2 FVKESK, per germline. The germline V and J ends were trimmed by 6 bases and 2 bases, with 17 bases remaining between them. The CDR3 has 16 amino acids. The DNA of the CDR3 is TGTGCCAGCAGTCAGGTCGCCCGGGTAACCTACAATGAGCAGTTCTTC. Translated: CASSQVARVTYNEQFF.

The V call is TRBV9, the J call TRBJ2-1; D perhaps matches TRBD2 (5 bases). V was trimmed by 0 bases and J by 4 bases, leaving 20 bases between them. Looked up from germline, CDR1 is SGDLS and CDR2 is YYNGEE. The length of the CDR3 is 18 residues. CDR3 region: CASSVGPPGVALYNEQFF. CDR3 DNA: TGTGCCAGCAGCGTAGGTCCCCCCGGGGTGGCCTTATACAATGAGCAGTTCTTC.

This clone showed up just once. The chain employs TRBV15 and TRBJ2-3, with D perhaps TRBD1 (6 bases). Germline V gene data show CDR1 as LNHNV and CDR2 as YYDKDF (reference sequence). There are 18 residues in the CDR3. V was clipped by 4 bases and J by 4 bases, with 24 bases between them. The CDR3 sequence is CATSKLRTEPKDSDTQYF. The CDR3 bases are TGTGCCACCAGCAAACTACGGACAGAACCCAAGGACTCAGATACGCAGTATTTT.

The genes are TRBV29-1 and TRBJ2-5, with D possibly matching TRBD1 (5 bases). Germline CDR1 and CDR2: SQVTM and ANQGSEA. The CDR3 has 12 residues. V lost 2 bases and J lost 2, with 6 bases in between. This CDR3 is CSVEKGQETQYF. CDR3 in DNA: TGCAGCGTTGAAAAGGGGCAAGAGACCCAGTACTTC.

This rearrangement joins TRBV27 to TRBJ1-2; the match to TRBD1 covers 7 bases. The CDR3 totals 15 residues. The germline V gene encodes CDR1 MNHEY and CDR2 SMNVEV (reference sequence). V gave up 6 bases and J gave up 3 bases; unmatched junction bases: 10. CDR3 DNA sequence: TGTGCCAGCAGCCACAAACCCGGGACAGACTATGGCTACACCTTC. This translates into CASSHKPGTDYGYTF.